These 13 T cell receptor beta chains came from one sample sequenced in a study of blood T cell repertoires in COVID-19. Only in-frame clones appear in the TCRdb table, and some are missing; sequencing was by immunoSEQ multiplex PCR. The sample holds 100,000 or so clones; roughly 76% are singletons and the top ten take roughly 10%. Material for sequencing was peripheral blood. The receptor source for this set is a human donor in a cohort sampled during active COVID-19.

V is TRBV20-1 and J is TRBJ1-1, with D perhaps matching TRBD1 (6 bases). The CDR3 runs 11 residues. Trimming removed 2 bases at V and 6 bases at J, with 7 bases between. The germline V gene has CDR1 DFQATT and CDR2 SNEGSKA (reference sequence). The CDR3 coding sequence is TGCAGTGCTAGAACAGGGCCTGAAGCTTTCTTT. Amino acid sequence: CSARTGPEAFF.

This clone was seen just once. The J gene is TRBJ2-7, the V gene TRBV3-1 (or the pseudogene TRBV3-2), with 9 bases aligning to TRBD2. Germline V gene data show CDR1 as LGHDT and CDR2 as YNNKEL (reference sequence). The CDR3 runs to 15 residues. V shed 0 bases and J 7 bases; nucleotides not matched to a gene: 7. CDR3 sequence: CASSQDTLAGLEQYF. CDR3 coding DNA: TGTGCCAGCAGCCAAGATACCCTAGCGGGGTTGGAGCAGTACTTC.

This clone was seen more than once but under ten times. V and J are TRBV7-9 and TRBJ2-3; D ambiguous. The V gene's germline CDR1 is SEHNR and CDR2 FQNEAQ (reference sequence). V was pared by 6 bases and J by 5 bases, with 6 bases between. This CDR3 is built from 11 residues. The CDR3 sequence is CASSSQDTQYF. The CDR3 coding sequence is TGTGCCAGCAGTTCCCAAGATACGCAGTATTTT.

CDR3 region: CASSLGGTGVNTEAFF. The CDR3 DNA sequence: TGCGCCAGCAGCTTGGGGGGTACAGGGGTCAACACTGAAGCTTTCTTT. The rearrangement uses TRBV5-1 and TRBJ1-1; the match to TRBD1 covers 7 bases. Looked up from germline, CDR1 is SGHRS and CDR2 is YFSETQ. V shed 0 bases, J shed 2 bases, and the junction held 7 bases outside the gene matches. There are 16 residues in the CDR3.

The chain recombines TRBV27 with TRBJ2-7; D not resolved. Trimming shortened V by 2 bases and J by 2 bases, and 7 bases separated the two germline ends. CDR1 is MNHEY, CDR2 SMNVEV, per germline (reference sequence). This CDR3 is built from 13 residues. CDR3 sequence reads: CASSLRQTYEQYF. The CDR3 region has the DNA TGTGCCAGCAGTTTAAGACAAACCTACGAGCAGTACTTC.

The rearrangement links TRBV29-1 to TRBJ2-3; TRBD2 matches 11 bases. Losses at the gene ends were 2 bases for V and 1 base for J; bases not matched to a gene: 2. The germline CDR1 and CDR2 sequences are SQVTM and ANQGSEA. This CDR3 is 15 amino acids long. CDR3 bases: TGCAGCGTTGAAAAACTAGCGGGGGGCACAGATACGCAGTATTTT. This encodes CSVEKLAGGTDTQYF.

The chain joins TRBV5-1 to TRBJ2-7; the D gene is possibly TRBD2 (5 bases). The CDR3 totals 14 residues. Trimming cost V 4 bases and J 8 bases, with 19 bases left between them. The V gene's germline CDR1 is SGHRS and CDR2 YFSETQ. CDR3: CASSNRDPKVQQYF. The CDR3 region has the DNA TGCGCCAGCAGCAACCGGGATCCTAAGGTCCAGCAGTACTTC.

The chain joins TRBV5-1 to TRBJ1-1; 10 positions agree with TRBD1. The CDR3 contains 15 residues. CDR1 and CDR2 (germline): SGHRS, YFSETQ. Losses at the gene ends were 0 bases for V and 5 bases for J; bases not matched to a gene: 4. The CDR3 nucleotides read TGCGCCAGCAGCTTGGGGGACAGGGGAAGGACTGAAGCTTTCTTT. Protein: CASSLGDRGRTEAFF.

The V call is TRBV7-2, the J call TRBJ1-5, with a weak D call TRBD1 (5 bases). The V and J ends lost 4 bases and 4 bases respectively, with 17 bases between them. CDR1 is SGHTA and CDR2 is FQGNSA in the germline V gene. The CDR3 is made up of 16 amino acids. CDR3 DNA sequence: TGTGCCAGCAGCTCCCGTTTGGGGAGGGGTAATCAGCCCCAGCATTTT. Its translation: CASSSRLGRGNQPQHF.

This clone was seen a few times. The chain recombines TRBV10-3 with TRBJ2-7, with TRBD1 matching over 9 bases. CDR1 and CDR2 (germline): ENHRY, SYGVKD. V shed 8 bases, J shed 1 base, and the junction held 12 bases outside the gene matches. CDR3 size: 16 residues. The CDR3, as DNA: TGTGCCATCGCGCGACCGGGGACAGGGATTTCCTACGAGCAGTACTTC. Translation: CAIARPGTGISYEQYF.

V is TRBV18 and J is TRBJ2-2; D gene unclear. This CDR3 comprises 15 residues. V shed 3 bases and J shed 6 bases, with 14 bases lying between them. The germline gives CDR1 KGHSH, CDR2 LQKENI. The CDR3 DNA reads TGTGCCAGCTCACCTCCGCCGACAATCTCCGGGGAGCTGTTTTTT. Translating it yields CASSPPPTISGELFF.

The chain links TRBV18 to TRBJ2-7; 8 bases map to TRBD2. The CDR3 is made up of 15 amino acids. With 0 bases clipped from V and 2 bases from J, the junction kept 3 bases outside the gene matches. Germline loops: CDR1 KGHSH, CDR2 LQKENI. As DNA, the CDR3 is TGTGCCAGCTCACCACCGAGCGGGAGTGCCTACGAGCAGTACTTC. As protein: CASSPPSGSAYEQYF.

This clone showed up just a few times. The V gene is TRBV27, the J gene TRBJ2-2; TRBD1 is a possible D gene (5 bases). Trimming removed 4 bases at V and 5 bases at J, with 11 bases between. CDR3 size: 14 residues. The germline V gene has CDR1 MNHEY and CDR2 SMNVEV (reference sequence). CDR3 loop: CASSSVGATGELFF. CDR3 DNA sequence: TGTGCCAGCAGTTCGGTAGGGGCGACCGGGGAGCTGTTTTTT.